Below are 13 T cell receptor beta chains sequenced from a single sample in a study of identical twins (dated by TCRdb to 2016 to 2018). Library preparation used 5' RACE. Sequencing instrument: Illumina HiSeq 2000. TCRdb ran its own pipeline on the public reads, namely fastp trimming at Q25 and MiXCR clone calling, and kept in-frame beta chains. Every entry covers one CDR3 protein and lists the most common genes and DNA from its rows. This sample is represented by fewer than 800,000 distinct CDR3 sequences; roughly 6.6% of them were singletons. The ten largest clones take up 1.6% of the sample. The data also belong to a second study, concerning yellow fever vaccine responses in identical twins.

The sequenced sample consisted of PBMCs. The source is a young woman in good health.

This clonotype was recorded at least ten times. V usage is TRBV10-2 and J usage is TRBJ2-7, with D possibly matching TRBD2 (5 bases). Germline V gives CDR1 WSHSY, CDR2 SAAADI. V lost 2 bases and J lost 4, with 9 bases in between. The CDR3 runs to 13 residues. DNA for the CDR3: TGCGCCAGCAGTGAGGTACGAGGGTACGAGCAGTACGTC. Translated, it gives CASSEVRGYEQYV.

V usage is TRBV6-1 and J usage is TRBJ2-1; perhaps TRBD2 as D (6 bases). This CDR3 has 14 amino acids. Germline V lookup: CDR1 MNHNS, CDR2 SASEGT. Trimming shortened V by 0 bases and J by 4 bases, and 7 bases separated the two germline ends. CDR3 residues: CASSEAGRYNEQFF. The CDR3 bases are TGTGCCAGCAGTGAAGCGGGGAGGTACAATGAGCAGTTCTTC.

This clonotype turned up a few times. This CDR3 reads CASSFRTSGGANTGELFF. The CDR3 nucleotides read TGTGCCAGCAGCTTTCGGACTAGCGGGGGCGCGAACACCGGGGAGCTGTTTTTT. The gene calls are TRBV11-1 and TRBJ2-2, with 13 bases that match TRBD2. The CDR3 is 18 amino acids. After removal of 3 bases from V and 0 bases from J, the junction contained 4 bases not matched to a gene. The germline V gene has CDR1 SGHAT and CDR2 FQDESV (reference sequence).

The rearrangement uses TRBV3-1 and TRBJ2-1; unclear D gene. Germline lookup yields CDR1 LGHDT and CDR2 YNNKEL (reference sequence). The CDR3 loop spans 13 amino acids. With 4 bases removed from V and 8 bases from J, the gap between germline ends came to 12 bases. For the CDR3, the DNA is TGTGCCAGCAGCCCGAAGGTGATACATGAGCAGTTCTTC. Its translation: CASSPKVIHEQFF.

CDR3 nucleotide sequence: TGCAGTGCTACCGGGACTAGTTGGTATGAGCAGTTCTTC. It codes for CSATGTSWYEQFF. This chain uses TRBV20-1 with TRBJ2-1; 8 bases agree with TRBD2. Germline values: CDR1 DFQATT, CDR2 SNEGSKA (reference sequence). J was trimmed by 8 bases and V by 4 bases; bases with no gene match: 7. This CDR3 is 13 amino acids long.

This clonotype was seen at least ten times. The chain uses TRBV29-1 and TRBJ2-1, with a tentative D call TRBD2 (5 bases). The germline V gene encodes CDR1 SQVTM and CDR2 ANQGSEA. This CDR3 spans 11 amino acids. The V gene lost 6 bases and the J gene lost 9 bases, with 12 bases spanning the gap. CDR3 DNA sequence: TGCAGCGTGAGGGATCAGGTTGAGCAGTTCTTC. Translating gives CSVRDQVEQFF.

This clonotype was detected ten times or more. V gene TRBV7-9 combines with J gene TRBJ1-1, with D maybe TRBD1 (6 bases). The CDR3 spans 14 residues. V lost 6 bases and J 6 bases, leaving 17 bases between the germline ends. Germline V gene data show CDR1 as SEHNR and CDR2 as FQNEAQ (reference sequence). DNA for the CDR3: TGTGCCAGCAGTTCACAGGGTATTACAGCTGAAGCTTTCTTT. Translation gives CASSSQGITAEAFF. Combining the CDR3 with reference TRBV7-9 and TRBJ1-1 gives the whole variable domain DTGVSQNPRHKITKRGQNVTFRCDPISEHNRLYWYRQTLGQGPEFLTYFQNEAQLEKSRLLSDRFSAERPKGSFSTLEIQRTEQGDSAMYLCASSSQGITAEAFFGQGTRLTVV.

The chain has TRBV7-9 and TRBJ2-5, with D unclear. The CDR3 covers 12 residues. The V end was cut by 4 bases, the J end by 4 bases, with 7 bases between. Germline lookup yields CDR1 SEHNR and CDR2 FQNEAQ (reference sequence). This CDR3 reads CASSSLTETQYF. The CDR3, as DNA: TGTGCCAGCAGCTCACTGACAGAGACCCAGTACTTC.

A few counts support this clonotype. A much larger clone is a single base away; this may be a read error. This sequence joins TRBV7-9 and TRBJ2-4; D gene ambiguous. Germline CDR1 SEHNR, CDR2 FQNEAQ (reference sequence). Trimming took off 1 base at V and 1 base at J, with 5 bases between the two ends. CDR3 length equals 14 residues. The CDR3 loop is CASSLGAAKNIQYF. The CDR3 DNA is TGTGCCAGCAGCTTAGGGGCGGCCAAAAACATTCAGTACTTC.

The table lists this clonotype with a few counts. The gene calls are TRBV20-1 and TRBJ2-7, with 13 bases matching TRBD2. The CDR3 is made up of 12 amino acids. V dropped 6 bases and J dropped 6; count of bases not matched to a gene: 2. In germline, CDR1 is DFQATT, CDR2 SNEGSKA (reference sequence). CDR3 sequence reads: CSAGLAGVEQYF. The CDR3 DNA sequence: TGCAGTGCCGGACTAGCGGGAGTCGAGCAGTACTTC.

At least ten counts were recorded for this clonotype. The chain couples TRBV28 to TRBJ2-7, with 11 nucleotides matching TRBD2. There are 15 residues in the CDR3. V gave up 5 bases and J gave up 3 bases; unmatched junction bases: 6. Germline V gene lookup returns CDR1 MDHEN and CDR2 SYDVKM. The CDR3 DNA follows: TGTGCCAGCAGTACCACTAGCGGGGGTTACTACGAGCAGTACGTC. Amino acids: CASSTTSGGYYEQYV.

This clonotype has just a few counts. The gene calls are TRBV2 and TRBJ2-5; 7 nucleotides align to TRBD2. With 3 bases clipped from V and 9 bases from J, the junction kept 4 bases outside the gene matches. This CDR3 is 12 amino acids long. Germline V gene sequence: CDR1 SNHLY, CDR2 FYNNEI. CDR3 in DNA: TGTGCCAGCAGTGACCGTCGGGAGGCCCAGTACTTC. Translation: CASSDRREAQYF.

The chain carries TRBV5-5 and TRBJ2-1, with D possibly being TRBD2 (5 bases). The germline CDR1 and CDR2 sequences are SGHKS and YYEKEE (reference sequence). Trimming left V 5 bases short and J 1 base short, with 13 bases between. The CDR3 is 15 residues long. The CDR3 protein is CASRYTSTSYNEQFF. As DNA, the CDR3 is TGTGCCAGCAGATATACTAGTACATCCTACAATGAGCAGTTCTTC.